The 27 T cell receptor beta chains presented below share a single source sample, sequenced in a study of blood T cells in healthy people across ages. The authors ran a second PCR of about 7 to 11 cycles using a sample-barcoded 5' primer and a J-beta primer mix. TCRdb itself ran the 5' RACE reads through MiXCR, one entry per CDR3 protein. The sample lists 1.2 million to 1.5 million distinct CDR3 sequences; about 43% were seen once. The material sequenced was blood. The receptors stem from a woman under 30 in good health.

This clonotype showed up just a few times. The chain is built from TRBV4-1 and TRBJ2-1, with D unresolved. Trimming cost V 2 bases and J 2 bases, with 10 bases left between them. The CDR3 covers 15 residues. CDR1 and CDR2 from the germline V gene are MGHRA and YSYEKL. CDR3 protein: CASSQSGLTYNEQFF. DNA for the CDR3: TGCGCCAGCAGCCAAAGTGGCCTGACCTACAATGAGCAGTTCTTC.

CDR3 DNA: TGTGCCAGCAGTCCGCTTACTTTAGCATCCTACGAGCAGTACTTC. Translation: CASSPLTLASYEQYF. The chain employs TRBV7-9 and TRBJ2-7, with unresolved D. Between the trimmed V and J ends, which lost 6 bases and 1 base, there was a span of 16 bases. Germline loops: CDR1 SEHNR, CDR2 FQNEAQ (reference sequence). The CDR3 covers 15 residues.

This sequence joins TRBV12-3 or TRBV12-4 and TRBJ1-1; TRBD1 is a possible D gene (6 bases). Trimming cost V 5 bases and J 6 bases, with 19 bases left between them. The CDR3 loop spans 15 amino acids. The CDR3 DNA reads as TGTGCCAGCAGTAGACAGGCCATCCGGGATTCTGAAGCTTTCTTT. It translates to CASSRQAIRDSEAFF.

V and J are TRBV5-4 and TRBJ2-5, with 9 bases fitting TRBD1. V shed 2 bases, J shed 4 bases, and the junction held 6 bases outside the gene matches. From germline, CDR1 is SGHNT and CDR2 YYREEE (reference sequence). The CDR3 is 15 amino acids. CDR3 bases: TGTGCCAGCAGCTTCCGGGACAGGGAACGAGAGACCCAGTACTTC. This gives the protein CASSFRDRERETQYF. Drawing the rest from reference TRBV5-4 and TRBJ2-5, the complete variable domain is ETGVTQSPTHLIKTRGQQVTLRCSSQSGHNTVSWYQQALGQGPQFIFQYYREEENGRGNFPPRFSGLQFPNYSSELNVNALELDDSALYLCASSFRDRERETQYFGPGTRLLVL.

The rearrangement joins TRBV5-1 to TRBJ1-1, with 9 bases identical to TRBD1. Germline lookup yields CDR1 SGHRS and CDR2 YFSETQ. CDR3 size: 14 residues. V gave up 4 bases and J gave up 8 bases; unmatched junction bases: 9. The CDR3: CASSLPSGTGEAFF. For the CDR3, the DNA is TGCGCCAGCAGCCTTCCTTCCGGGACAGGGGAAGCTTTCTTT.

The chain is built from TRBV28 and TRBJ2-5; 7 bases map to TRBD1. Germline V CDR1 and CDR2: MDHEN, SYDVKM. This CDR3 spans 14 amino acids. J lost 2 bases, V lost 8 bases, and 8 bases had no gene match. The CDR3 reads CASRAPRGQETQYF. CDR3 DNA: TGTGCCAGCCGGGCCCCCAGGGGGCAAGAGACCCAGTACTTC. Filled out from reference TRBV28 and TRBJ2-5, the complete variable domain reads DVKVTQSSRYLVKRTGEKVFLECVQDMDHENMFWYRQDPGLGLRLIYFSYDVKMKEKGDIPEGYSVSREKKERFSLILESASTNQTSMYLCASRAPRGQETQYFGPGTRLLVL.

The rearrangement uses TRBV6-1 and TRBJ2-3; D perhaps matches TRBD1 (5 bases). This CDR3 region has 14 residues. V gave up 2 bases and J gave up 2 bases, with 8 bases separating them. CDR1 is MNHNS, CDR2 SASEGT, per germline. CDR3 DNA sequence: TGTGCCAGCAGTGAAAGGGGAAACACAGATACGCAGTATTTT. Translating gives CASSERGNTDTQYF.

This clonotype was observed at least ten times. The chain uses TRBV12-3 or TRBV12-4 and TRBJ2-3; 7 nucleotides align to TRBD2. The CDR3 sequence is 16 residues long. After removal of 2 bases from V and 1 base from J, the junction contained 6 bases not matched to a gene. This chain's CDR3 is CASSLQASGRTDTQYF. CDR3 DNA sequence: TGTGCCAGCAGTTTACAGGCTAGCGGTCGCACAGATACGCAGTATTTT.

The chain links TRBV7-8 to TRBJ1-5; D is possibly TRBD1 (5 bases). Trimming took 1 base from V and 10 from J, leaving 14 bases between them. The germline V gene encodes CDR1 SGHVS and CDR2 FQNEAQ. The CDR3 has 14 residues. Here the CDR3 reads CASSLDRGREPQHF. Written as DNA, the CDR3 is TGTGCCAGCAGCTTAGATAGGGGCCGTGAACCCCAGCATTTT. The full variable domain, with the rest looked up from reference TRBV7-8 and TRBJ1-5, is GAGVSQSPRYKVAKRGQDVALRCDPISGHVSLFWYQQALGQGPEFLTYFQNEAQLDKSGLPSDRFFAERPEGSVSTLKIQRTQQEDSAVYLCASSLDRGREPQHFGDGTRLSIL.

In its sample, this clonotype was seen many times. The V gene is TRBV18, the J gene TRBJ2-1; 8 bases map to TRBD2. The ends lost 8 bases at V and 0 bases at J; junction bases unmatched: 6. CDR1 KGHSH and CDR2 LQKENI come from the germline V gene. There are 15 residues in the CDR3. CDR3 region: CASSPLAGSYNEQFF. For the CDR3, the DNA is TGTGCCAGCAGCCCCCTAGCGGGCTCCTACAATGAGCAGTTCTTC.

The V and J genes are TRBV12-3 or TRBV12-4 and TRBJ1-5; D gene unclear. The ends were cut back, 0 bases at V and 13 bases at J, with 13 bases in the middle. This CDR3 is 13 amino acids long. In DNA, the CDR3 is TGTGCCAGCAGTTTAGCGCTCACCCAAGTACAGCATTTT. It yields the protein CASSLALTQVQHF.

The sample holds one count of this clonotype. J is TRBJ1-1 and V is TRBV2; 8 positions agree with TRBD1. The ends lost 2 bases at V and 1 base at J; junction bases unmatched: 3. CDR1 is SNHLY, CDR2 FYNNEI, per germline. This CDR3 spans 15 amino acids. The CDR3 reads CASSESDRANTEAFF. The CDR3 nucleotides read TGTGCCAGCAGTGAATCGGACAGGGCGAACACTGAAGCTTTCTTT.

This chain uses TRBV14 with TRBJ2-1, with 7 nucleotides matching TRBD2. The CDR3 length is 16 residues. The V gene's germline CDR1 is SGHDN and CDR2 FVKESK. Germline trimming cut 0 bases from V and 4 bases from J; bases unmatched to any gene: 6. The CDR3 here is CASSQDWGAGYNEQFF. CDR3 nucleotides: TGTGCCAGCAGCCAAGATTGGGGAGCGGGATACAATGAGCAGTTCTTC.

The table lists this clonotype with a few counts. The CDR3 bases are TGTGCCAGCAGTTACTCGAGACAGCCCCCCTACAATGAGCAGTTCTTC. Translating gives CASSYSRQPPYNEQFF. The V call is TRBV6-5, the J call TRBJ2-1; D possibly corresponds to TRBD1 (5 bases). This CDR3 is 16 amino acids long. Trimming pared 0 bases from V and 2 bases from J, leaving 11 bases between. Germline CDR1 reads MNHEY; CDR2 reads SVGAGI.

J is TRBJ2-3 and V is TRBV4-3; 8 nucleotides match TRBD1. CDR3 size: 15 residues. V lost 4 bases and J lost 8; bases outside the gene matches: 11. In germline, CDR1 is LGHNA, CDR2 YSLEER. Written as DNA, the CDR3 is TGCGCCAGCAGCCTTGGACAGGGCGGGATAGGTACGCAGTATTTT. It yields the protein CASSLGQGGIGTQYF.

This clonotype was counted between two and nine times. The V gene is TRBV2, the J gene TRBJ2-5; TRBD1 aligns across 12 bases. The end of the DNA is better explained by TRBJ2-7, so the J call may be wrong. Germline loops: CDR1 SNHLY, CDR2 FYNNEI. The CDR3 consists of 15 residues. This CDR3 reads CASRPGQGAAYEQYF. As DNA, the CDR3 is TGTGCCAGCAGACCGGGACAGGGGGCGGCCTACGAGCAGTACTTC.

The genes are TRBV20-1 and TRBJ2-1, with D perhaps given as TRBD1 or TRBD2 (5 bases each). The V and J ends lost 7 bases and 7 bases respectively, with 17 bases between them. In germline, CDR1 is DFQATT, CDR2 SNEGSKA (reference sequence). The length of the CDR3 is 13 residues. In DNA, the CDR3 is TGCAGTGAGCCGGGACCCGGCGGGAATGAGCAGTTCTTC. Translation gives CSEPGPGGNEQFF.

This chain joins TRBV7-9 and TRBJ2-5; tentative D call: TRBD1 (5 bases). Per germline, CDR1 SEHNR and CDR2 FQNEAQ (reference sequence). The CDR3 runs 15 residues. V lost 1 base to trimming and J lost 4 bases, with 13 bases between them. CDR3 in amino acids: CASSLGRTKGETQYF. In DNA, the CDR3 is TGTGCCAGCAGCTTAGGGCGGACAAAGGGAGAGACCCAGTACTTC.

The count of this clonotype is one. The chain has TRBV4-1 and TRBJ2-5; 10 positions agree with TRBD2. The better agreement between TRBJ2-1 and the DNA end casts doubt on the J call. The CDR3 sequence is 16 residues long. CDR1 MGHRA and CDR2 YSYEKL come from the germline V gene. Written as DNA, the CDR3 is TGCGCCAGCAGATCCGGAGCGGGAGGGTTCCAAGAGACCCAGTTCTTC. Its translation: CASRSGAGGFQETQFF.

This chain links TRBV11-1 with TRBJ2-4, with D perhaps matching TRBD2 (6 bases). Trimming took off 5 bases at V and 13 bases at J, with 18 bases between the two ends. This CDR3 is built from 13 residues. CDR1 is SGHAT and CDR2 is FQDESV in the germline V gene (reference sequence). CDR3 loop: CASSGRLVGEQYF. CDR3 DNA sequence: TGTGCCAGCAGCGGGCGACTAGTCGGTGAGCAGTACTTC.

There are a few counts of this clonotype. The genes are TRBV7-8 and TRBJ2-1; possible D gene TRBD1, 6 bases. There are 15 residues in the CDR3. Germline assignment: CDR1 SGHVS and CDR2 FQNEAQ. With 3 bases removed from V and 4 bases from J, the gap between germline ends came to 13 bases. The CDR3 DNA reads as TGTGCCAGCAGCTTCCGACGACAGGCTTACAATGAGCAGTTCTTC. It codes for CASSFRRQAYNEQFF.

This clonotype turned up a few times. The chain employs TRBV27 and TRBJ2-1; TRBD2 aligns across 9 bases. From germline, CDR1 is MNHEY and CDR2 SMNVEV (reference sequence). The CDR3 loop spans 17 amino acids. Losses at the gene ends were 6 bases for V and 5 bases for J; bases not matched to a gene: 14. The CDR3 spells CASSLYPTSGPNNEQFF. As DNA, the CDR3 is TGTGCCAGCAGCCTCTACCCGACTAGCGGACCAAACAATGAGCAGTTCTTC.

The chain couples TRBV20-1 to TRBJ1-2; unclear D gene. V shed 0 bases and J shed 2 bases, with 19 bases lying between them. The germline CDR1 and CDR2 sequences are DFQATT and SNEGSKA (reference sequence). This CDR3 comprises 17 residues. CDR3 protein: CSAREATYPSGNYGYTF. CDR3 in DNA: TGCAGTGCTAGAGAGGCCACCTATCCAAGTGGGAACTATGGCTACACCTTC.

The V gene is TRBV20-1, the J gene TRBJ2-4, with a weak D call TRBD2 (5 bases). The J call is in doubt because the DNA end fits TRBJ2-7 better. The CDR3 totals 15 residues. In germline, CDR1 is DFQATT, CDR2 SNEGSKA (reference sequence). The CDR3 sequence: CSASGRRRGIYEQYF. Here the CDR3 DNA reads TGCAGTGCTAGTGGCAGGCGGAGAGGGATCTACGAGCAGTACTTC.

This clonotype has only a few counts. The rearrangement uses TRBV2 and TRBJ2-3; 10 nucleotides align to TRBD2. Trimming at V came to 4 bases and at J to 2 bases, leaving 12 bases not matched to a gene. From germline, CDR1 is SNHLY and CDR2 FYNNEI. CDR3 length equals 18 residues. The CDR3 sequence is CASSVASGGEHPTDTQYF. The CDR3 nucleotides read TGTGCCAGCAGTGTGGCCAGCGGGGGGGAACACCCCACAGATACGCAGTATTTT.

The CDR3 protein is CASSRTTGVNTEAFF. The CDR3 nucleotides are TGTGCCAGCAGTCGAACGACAGGGGTGAACACTGAAGCTTTCTTT. V usage is TRBV3-1 and J usage is TRBJ1-1, with TRBD1 identical over 8 bases. With V trimmed by 6 bases and J by 0 bases, 6 bases remained unmatched. The CDR3 has 15 residues. Germline lookup yields CDR1 LGHDT and CDR2 YNNKEL (reference sequence). Filled out from reference TRBV3-1 and TRBJ1-1, the complete variable domain reads DTAVSQTPKYLVTQMGNDKSIKCEQNLGHDTMYWYKQDSKKFLKIMFSYNNKELIINETVPNRFSPKSPDKAHLNLHINSLELGDSAVYFCASSRTTGVNTEAFFGQGTRLTVV.

The chain links TRBV6-5 to TRBJ1-1, with TRBD1 matching over 10 bases. The CDR3 length is 15 residues. In germline, CDR1 is MNHEY, CDR2 SVGAGI. Trimming removed 3 bases from V and 1 base from J; junction bases left unmatched: 2. In nucleotides, the CDR3 is TGTGCCAGCAGTTATAGGGACAGGGGGAACACTGAAGCTTTCTTT. Translating gives CASSYRDRGNTEAFF.